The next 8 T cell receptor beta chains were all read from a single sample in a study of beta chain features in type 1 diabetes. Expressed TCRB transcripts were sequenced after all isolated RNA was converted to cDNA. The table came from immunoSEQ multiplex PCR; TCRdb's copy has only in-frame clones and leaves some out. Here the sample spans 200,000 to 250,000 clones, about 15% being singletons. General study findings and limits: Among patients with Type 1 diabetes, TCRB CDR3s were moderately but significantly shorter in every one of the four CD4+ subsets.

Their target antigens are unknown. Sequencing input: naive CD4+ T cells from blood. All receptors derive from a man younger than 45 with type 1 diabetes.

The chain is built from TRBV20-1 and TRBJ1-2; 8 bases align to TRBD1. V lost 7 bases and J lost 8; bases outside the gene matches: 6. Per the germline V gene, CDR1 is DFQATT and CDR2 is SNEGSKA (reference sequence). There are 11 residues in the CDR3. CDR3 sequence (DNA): TGCAGTGGGGGGACAGGCTCCGGCTACACCTTC. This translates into CSGGTGSGYTF.

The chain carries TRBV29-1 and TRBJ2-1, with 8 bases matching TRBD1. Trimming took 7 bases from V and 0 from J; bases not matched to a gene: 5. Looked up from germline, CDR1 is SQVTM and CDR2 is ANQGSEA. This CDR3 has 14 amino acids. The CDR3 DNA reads TGCAGCGGCGGAACAGGGGGCTCCTACAATGAGCAGTTCTTC. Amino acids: CSGGTGGSYNEQFF.

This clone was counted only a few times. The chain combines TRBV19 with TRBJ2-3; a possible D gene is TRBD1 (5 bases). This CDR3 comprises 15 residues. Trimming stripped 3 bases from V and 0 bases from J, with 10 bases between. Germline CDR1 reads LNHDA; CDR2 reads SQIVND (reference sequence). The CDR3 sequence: CASSIKGPSTDTQYF. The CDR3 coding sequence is TGTGCCAGTAGTATTAAGGGGCCTAGCACAGATACGCAGTATTTT.

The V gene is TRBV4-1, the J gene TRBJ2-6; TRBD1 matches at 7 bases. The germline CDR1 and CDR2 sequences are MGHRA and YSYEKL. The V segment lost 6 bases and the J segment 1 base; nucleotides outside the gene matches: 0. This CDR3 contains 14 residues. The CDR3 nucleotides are TGCGCCAGCAGACAGGGGTCTGGGGCCAACGTCCTGACTTTC. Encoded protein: CASRQGSGANVLTF.

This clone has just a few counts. In DNA, the CDR3 is TGTGCCACCAGCAGAGATCGGCAGGGTGGGACTGAAGCTTTCTTT. The encoded protein is CATSRDRQGGTEAFF. The gene calls are TRBV15 and TRBJ1-1; D is possibly TRBD1 (5 bases). This CDR3 has 15 amino acids. Trimming took 0 bases from V and 5 from J, leaving 13 bases between them. Germline values: CDR1 LNHNV, CDR2 YYDKDF (reference sequence).

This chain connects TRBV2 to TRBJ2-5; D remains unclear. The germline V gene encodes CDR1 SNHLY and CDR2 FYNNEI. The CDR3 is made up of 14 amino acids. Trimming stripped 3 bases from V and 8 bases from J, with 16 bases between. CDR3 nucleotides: TGTGCCAGCAGTGACTTTTACCAGGCAAACACCCAGTACTTC. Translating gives CASSDFYQANTQYF.

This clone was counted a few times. The CDR3, as DNA: TGTGCCAGCAGTGAAGGAACTTTTAGAGGATCGAATGAGCAGTTCTTC. Translating gives CASSEGTFRGSNEQFF. The J gene is TRBJ2-1, the V gene TRBV6-1; D is ambiguous. Germline V gene lookup returns CDR1 MNHNS and CDR2 SASEGT. This CDR3 contains 16 residues. V was shortened by 1 base and J by 7 bases, with 17 bases between the two germline ends.

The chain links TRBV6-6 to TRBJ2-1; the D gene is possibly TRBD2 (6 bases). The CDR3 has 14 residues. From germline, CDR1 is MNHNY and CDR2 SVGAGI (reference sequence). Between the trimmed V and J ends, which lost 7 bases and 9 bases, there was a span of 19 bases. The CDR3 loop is CASTGSESVGEQFF. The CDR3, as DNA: TGTGCCAGCACCGGGAGCGAGTCGGTCGGTGAGCAGTTCTTC.